This entry lists 16 T cell receptor beta chains sequenced from one sample in a study of T-cell reconstitution after alpha-beta-depleted transplantation in children. As it was prepared, the TCRbeta library received unique molecular identifiers. TCRdb re-derived calls from the PCR reads in MiXCR, one entry per CDR3 protein. Of tens of thousands of distinct CDR3 sequences in the sample, approximately 6.1% are singletons; the top ten hold 30%. The sample consisted of PBMCs, mostly from graft donor cells, taken 60 days after TCRalphabeta/CD19-depleted stem cell transplant. These receptors were collected from a female patient aged 2 to 10 who had a stem cell transplant for aplastic anemia, so the T cells may come from the graft donor.

This clonotype was detected only a few times. This chain connects TRBV5-6 to TRBJ2-7, with D perhaps assigned TRBD1 or TRBD2 (6 bases each). The CDR3 loop spans 13 amino acids. Looked up from germline, CDR1 is SGHDT and CDR2 is YYEEEE. The V gene lost 7 bases and the J gene lost 4 bases, with 15 bases spanning the gap. The DNA for the CDR3 is TGTGCCAGCCCCTGGGGGGCAGGATACGAGCAGTACTTC. This gives the protein CASPWGAGYEQYF.

This clonotype occurred many times. The rearrangement uses TRBV9 and TRBJ2-3, with 8 positions matching TRBD2. CDR3 length: 16 amino acids. J lost 0 bases, V lost 0 bases, and 3 bases had no gene match. Per germline, CDR1 SGDLS and CDR2 YYNGEE. The CDR3 DNA sequence: TGTGCCAGCAGCGTAGTTCCGGGAGGGAGCACAGATACGCAGTATTTT. Its translation: CASSVVPGGSTDTQYF.

This clonotype was seen a few times. CDR3 DNA sequence: TGTGCCAGCAGTTTGGGGACAGGAAGGGCTTACGAGCAGTACTTC. Translating gives CASSLGTGRAYEQYF. V is TRBV6-5 and J is TRBJ2-7; 8 bases are a match to TRBD1. Germline-derived CDR1 and CDR2 are MNHEY and SVGAGI. Trimming took 4 bases from V and 4 from J; bases not matched to a gene: 9. The CDR3 spans 15 residues.

This clonotype was counted many times. The rearrangement joins TRBV7-3 to TRBJ2-1; 7 bases match TRBD2. This CDR3 comprises 14 residues. Trimming at V came to 2 bases and at J to 5 bases, leaving 3 bases not matched to a gene. The germline gives CDR1 SGHTA, CDR2 FQGTGA. The CDR3 region has the DNA TGTGCCAGCAGCTTATCCAGCGGGAACAATGAGCAGTTCTTC. Protein product: CASSLSSGNNEQFF. Complete variable domain (other parts from reference TRBV7-3 and TRBJ2-1): GAGVSQTPSNKVTEKGKYVELRCDPISGHTALYWYRQSLGQGPEFLIYFQGTGAADDSGLPNDRFFAVRPEGSVSTLKIQRTERGDSAVYLCASSLSSGNNEQFFGPGTRLTVL.

This clonotype was counted at least ten times. The V gene is TRBV5-6, the J gene TRBJ2-3; no clear D gene. This CDR3 region has 15 residues. Trimming shortened V by 4 bases and J by 0 bases, and 12 bases separated the two germline ends. The germline gives CDR1 SGHDT, CDR2 YYEEEE. The CDR3 sequence is CASSELRGSTDTQYF. The CDR3 DNA sequence: TGTGCCAGCAGCGAACTCAGAGGAAGCACAGATACGCAGTATTTT.

This clonotype was seen ten or more times. J is TRBJ2-2 and V is TRBV20-1; D is possibly TRBD1 (7 bases). The CDR3 spans 13 residues. Trimming removed 6 bases at V and 8 bases at J, with 16 bases between. In germline, CDR1 is DFQATT, CDR2 SNEGSKA (reference sequence). The chain's CDR3 is CSAPPTGRGELFF. The CDR3 bases are TGCAGTGCACCCCCGACAGGGAGGGGGGAGCTGTTTTTT.

This clonotype was seen a few times. CDR3 protein: CASSQDWGLFYEQYF. For the CDR3, the DNA is TGTGCCAGCAGCCAAGACTGGGGATTATTCTACGAGCAGTACTTC. The V gene is TRBV4-2, the J gene TRBJ2-7; no definite D call. Trimming took 0 bases from V and 3 from J, leaving 12 bases between them. Germline CDR1 LGHNA, CDR2 YNFKEQ. The CDR3 has 15 residues.

In this sample, this clonotype turned up many times. The chain recombines TRBV6-5 with TRBJ2-7, with D perhaps assigned TRBD1 or TRBD2 (5 bases each). CDR1 is MNHEY, CDR2 SVGAGI, per germline. Trimming cost V 5 bases and J 1 base, with 12 bases left between them. CDR3 length: 14 amino acids. The CDR3 nucleotides read TGTGCCAGCAGTAACCGGGACCGATCCTACGAGCAGTACTTC. Residues: CASSNRDRSYEQYF.

The V call is TRBV7-2, the J call TRBJ1-4; the match to TRBD1 covers 7 bases. Germline CDR1 SGHTA, CDR2 FQGNSA. The V segment lost 0 bases and the J segment 0 bases; nucleotides outside the gene matches: 7. The CDR3 totals 18 residues. CDR3 amino acids: CASSLAPFDRATNEKLFF. Written as DNA, the CDR3 is TGTGCCAGCAGCTTAGCCCCTTTTGACAGGGCAACTAATGAAAAACTGTTTTTT.

This clonotype was recorded at least ten times. The chain uses TRBV28 and TRBJ1-5; D is uncertain. V lost 6 bases and J lost 0, with 6 bases in between. The CDR3 runs to 13 residues. Per the germline V gene, CDR1 is MDHEN and CDR2 is SYDVKM. CDR3 region: CASRVYSNQPQHF. The CDR3 nucleotides read TGTGCCAGCAGGGTATATAGCAATCAGCCCCAGCATTTT. The variable domain in full, with the rest retrieved from reference TRBV28 and TRBJ1-5, is DVKVTQSSRYLVKRTGEKVFLECVQDMDHENMFWYRQDPGLGLRLIYFSYDVKMKEKGDIPEGYSVSREKKERFSLILESASTNQTSMYLCASRVYSNQPQHFGDGTRLSIL.

This clonotype was detected ten times or more. The gene calls are TRBV30 and TRBJ1-1; maybe TRBD1 (5 bases). The CDR3 runs to 13 residues. The V end lost 0 bases, the J end lost 4 bases, and 9 bases lay between the germline ends. Germline V gene data show CDR1 as GTSNPN and CDR2 as SVGIG (reference sequence). The CDR3 bases are TGTGCCTGGAGTGTACAGGATGCCACTGAAGCTTTCTTT. Protein product: CAWSVQDATEAFF.

This clonotype was counted between two and nine times. This chain links TRBV23-1 with TRBJ2-3, with TRBD2 matching over 11 bases. TRBV23-1 is assigned to the ORF class and has an uncertain function. The CDR3 contains 18 residues. J lost 2 bases, V lost 0 bases, and 7 bases had no gene match. CDR3: CASSQSGASGGLTDTQYF. CDR3 coding DNA: TGCGCCAGCAGTCAATCCGGGGCTAGCGGGGGGCTCACAGATACGCAGTATTTT.

There are many counts of this clonotype. The chain joins TRBV3-1 to TRBJ2-1, with D uncertain. CDR1 and CDR2 from the germline V gene are LGHDT and YNNKEL (reference sequence). The CDR3 totals 12 residues. V was cut by 0 bases and J by 6 bases, with 3 bases left in between. CDR3 nucleotide sequence: TGTGCCAGCAGCCAAGAGGTCAATGAGCAGTTCTTC. Protein product: CASSQEVNEQFF.

This clonotype was detected a few times. The chain couples TRBV4-1 to TRBJ2-7, with D maybe TRBD1 (5 bases). Trimming removed 3 bases from V and 6 bases from J, with 18 bases in between. The V gene's germline CDR1 is MGHRA and CDR2 YSYEKL. The CDR3 consists of 15 residues. CDR3 residues: CASSQPQAQGFEQYF. As DNA, the CDR3 is TGCGCCAGCAGCCAGCCCCAGGCTCAGGGATTCGAGCAGTACTTC.

This clonotype was observed many times. The rearrangement links TRBV20-1 to TRBJ2-1; unclear D gene. The CDR3 contains 14 residues. V shed 6 bases and J shed 2 bases, with 14 bases lying between them. The germline gives CDR1 DFQATT, CDR2 SNEGSKA (reference sequence). The CDR3 nucleotides read TGCAGTGCCAAGACACCCACCACCTACAATGAGCAGTTCTTC. Amino acid sequence: CSAKTPTTYNEQFF.

The rearrangement joins TRBV18 to TRBJ2-1; 9 nucleotides match TRBD1. The germline V gene encodes CDR1 KGHSH and CDR2 LQKENI. The V and J ends lost 5 bases and 6 bases, in that order; junction bases with no gene match: 8. The CDR3 totals 15 residues. CDR3 DNA sequence: TGTGCCAGCTCAGCCCTACAGGGGGCCCTCAATGAGCAGTTCTTC. Residues: CASSALQGALNEQFF.